Shown below are 2 T cell receptor beta chains from a single sample sequenced in a study of post-analysis software for immune sequencing data. Regarding the study as a whole: Patients had higher frequencies than controls of five TRBV segments, including TRBV5-6, TRBV5-1 and TRBV20-1.

No antigen has been identified for these receptors. Carried by the TCR beta cDNA libraries were unique molecular identifiers. Each CDR3 protein gets one entry after TCRdb re-called the PCR reads with MiXCR. The table has roughly 580,000 distinct CDR3 sequences, 44% seen once. What was sequenced was blood. All receptors come from a girl aged 10 to 17 with multiple sclerosis.

The rearrangement links TRBV12-3 or TRBV12-4 to TRBJ1-5; the D gene is possibly TRBD1 (6 bases). This CDR3 is built from 15 residues. Trimming took off 1 base at V and 2 bases at J, with 9 bases between the two ends. CDR3 in amino acids: CASSLDGGGNQPQHF. The DNA of the CDR3 is TGTGCCAGCAGTTTAGACGGGGGCGGCAATCAGCCCCAGCATTTT.

This clonotype occurred a few times. The chain is built from TRBV2 and TRBJ2-5; D call uncertain. Trimming stripped 7 bases from V and 0 bases from J, with 6 bases between. The CDR3 extends over 12 amino acids. Germline V gene data show CDR1 as SNHLY and CDR2 as FYNNEI. The CDR3 sequence: CASTRNQETQYF. Here the CDR3 DNA reads TGTGCCAGCACGCGGAACCAAGAGACCCAGTACTTC.